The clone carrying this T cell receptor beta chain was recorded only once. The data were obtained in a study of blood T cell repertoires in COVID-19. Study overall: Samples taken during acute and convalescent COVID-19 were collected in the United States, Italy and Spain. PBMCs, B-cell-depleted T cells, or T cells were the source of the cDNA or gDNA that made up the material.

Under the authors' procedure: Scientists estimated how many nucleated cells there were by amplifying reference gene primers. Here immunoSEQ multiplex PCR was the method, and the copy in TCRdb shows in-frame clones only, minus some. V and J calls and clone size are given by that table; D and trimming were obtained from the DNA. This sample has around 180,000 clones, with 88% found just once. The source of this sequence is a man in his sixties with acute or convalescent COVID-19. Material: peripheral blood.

CDR3 loop: CASSSGLAGGFTDTQYF. The CDR3 nucleotides are TGTGCCAGCAGCTCGGGACTAGCGGGAGGGTTCACAGATACGCAGTATTTT. The chain links TRBV7-3 to TRBJ2-3; 16 bases agree with TRBD2. CDR3 length: 17 residues. Per the germline V gene, CDR1 is SGHTA and CDR2 is FQGTGA. With 4 bases clipped from V and 2 bases from J, the junction kept 3 bases outside the gene matches.